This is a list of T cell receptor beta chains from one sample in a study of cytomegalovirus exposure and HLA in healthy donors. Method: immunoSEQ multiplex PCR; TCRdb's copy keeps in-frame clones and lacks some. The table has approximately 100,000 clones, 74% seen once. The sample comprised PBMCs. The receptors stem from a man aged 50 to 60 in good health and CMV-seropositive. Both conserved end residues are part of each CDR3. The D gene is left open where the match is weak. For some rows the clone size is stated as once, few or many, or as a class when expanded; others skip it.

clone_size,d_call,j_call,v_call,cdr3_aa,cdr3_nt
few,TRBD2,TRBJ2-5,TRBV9,CASSVDLAEETQYF,TGTGCCAGCAGCGTAGACCTAGCGGAAGAGACCCAGTACTTC
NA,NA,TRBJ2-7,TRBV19,CASSMGQFYEQYF,TGTGCCAGTAGTATGGGGCAGTTCTACGAGCAGTACTTC
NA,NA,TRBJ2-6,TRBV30,CASDFSGANVLTF,TGTGCCTCCGACTTCTCTGGGGCCAACGTCCTGACTTTC
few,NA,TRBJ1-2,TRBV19,CASSPSDRPGYGYTF,TGTGCCAGTAGTCCCTCCGACAGGCCGGGCTATGGCTACACCTTC
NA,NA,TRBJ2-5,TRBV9,CASSVRDGPEETQYF,TGTGCCAGCAGCGTAAGAGATGGTCCGGAAGAGACCCAGTACTTC
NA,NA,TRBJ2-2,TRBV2,CASSNRNTGELFF,TGTGCCAGCAGTAACAGGAACACCGGGGAGCTGTTTTTT
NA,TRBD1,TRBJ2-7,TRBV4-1,CASSQEGRDRGGEQYF,TGCGCCAGCAGCCAAGAGGGTAGGGACAGGGGTGGCGAGCAGTACTTC
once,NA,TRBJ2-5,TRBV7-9,CASSTWDWGETQYF,TGTGCCAGCAGCACCTGGGACTGGGGGGAGACCCAGTACTTC
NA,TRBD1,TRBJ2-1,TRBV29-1,CSDQRQGMYNEQFF,TGCAGCGACCAAAGACAGGGCATGTACAATGAGCAGTTCTTC
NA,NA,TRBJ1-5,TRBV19,CASRSDGGNQPQHF,TGTGCCAGTAGGAGCGACGGAGGCAATCAGCCCCAGCATTTT
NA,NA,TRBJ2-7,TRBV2,CASSDPGLGESEQYF,TGTGCCAGCAGTGACCCAGGTCTCGGGGAGTCCGAGCAGTACTTC
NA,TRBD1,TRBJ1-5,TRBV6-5,CASSPDRDQPQHF,TGTGCCAGCAGCCCTGACAGGGATCAGCCCCAGCATTTT
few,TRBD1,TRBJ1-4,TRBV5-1,CASSQGDRGEKLFF,TGCGCCAGCAGCCAGGGGGACAGGGGGGAAAAACTGTTTTTT
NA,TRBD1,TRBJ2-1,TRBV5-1,CASSPGTGSGDEQFF,TGCGCCAGCAGCCCGGGGACAGGGTCAGGCGATGAGCAGTTCTTC
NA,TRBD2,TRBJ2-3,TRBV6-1,CASTSGREADTQYF,TGTGCCAGCACTAGCGGGAGAGAGGCAGATACGCAGTATTTT
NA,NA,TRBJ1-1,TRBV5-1,CASSLKIPGNTEAFF,TGCGCCAGCAGCTTAAAAATTCCGGGGAACACTGAAGCTTTCTTT
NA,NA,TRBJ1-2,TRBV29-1,CSVEWAIGGGYTF,TGCAGCGTTGAATGGGCCATCGGGGGGGGCTACACCTTC
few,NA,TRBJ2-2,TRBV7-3,CASSPEPDGGLTGELFF,TGTGCCAGCAGCCCGGAGCCCGACGGGGGGCTTACCGGGGAGCTGTTTTTT
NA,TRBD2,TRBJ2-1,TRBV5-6,CASSPTPGLAVYNEQFF,TGTGCCAGCAGCCCCACCCCGGGACTAGCGGTCTACAATGAGCAGTTCTTC
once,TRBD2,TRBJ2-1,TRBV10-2,CASSVGLGYNEQFF,TGCGCCAGCAGTGTGGGACTAGGGTACAATGAGCAGTTCTTC
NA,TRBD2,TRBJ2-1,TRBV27,CASSLDGRLKSSYNEQFF,TGTGCCAGCAGTCTCGACGGGAGGCTAAAGAGCTCCTACAATGAGCAGTTCTTC
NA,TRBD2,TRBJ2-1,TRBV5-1,CATSGLAGGDEQFF,TGCGCCACCTCGGGACTAGCGGGGGGAGACGAGCAGTTCTTC
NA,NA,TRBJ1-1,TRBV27,CASSLLGASTEAFF,TGTGCCAGCAGTTTATTGGGGGCCAGCACTGAAGCTTTCTTT
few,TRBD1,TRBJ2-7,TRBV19,CASSIGQGASYEQYF,TGTGCCAGTAGTATAGGGCAGGGGGCCTCCTACGAGCAGTACTTC
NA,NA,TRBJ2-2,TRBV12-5,CASGLVSGELFF,TGTGCTAGTGGTTTGGTCTCCGGGGAGCTGTTTTTT
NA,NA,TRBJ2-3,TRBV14,CASGHGNTDTQYF,TGTGCCAGTGGACACGGCAACACAGATACGCAGTATTTT
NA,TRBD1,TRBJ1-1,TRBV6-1,CASSRWTGDEAFF,TGTGCCAGCAGTCGATGGACAGGGGATGAAGCTTTCTTT
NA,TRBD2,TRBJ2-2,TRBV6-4,CASSALSGGADTGELFF,TGTGCCAGCAGTGCATTAAGCGGGGGGGCCGACACCGGGGAGCTGTTTTTT
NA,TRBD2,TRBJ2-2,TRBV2,CASRETSGANTGELFF,TGTGCCAGCAGGGAGACTAGCGGAGCGAACACCGGGGAGCTGTTTTTT
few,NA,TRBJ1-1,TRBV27,CASSLYRNTEAFF,TGTGCCAGCAGTTTATACAGGAACACTGAAGCTTTCTTT
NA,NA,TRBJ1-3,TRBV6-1,CASSEGYVGLVLVSGNTIYF,TGTGCCAGCAGTGAAGGCTACGTGGGGCTAGTTCTAGTCTCTGGAAACACCATATATTTT
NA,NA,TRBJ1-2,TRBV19,CASSPSYGYTF,TGTGCCAGTAGTCCTTCCTATGGCTACACCTTC
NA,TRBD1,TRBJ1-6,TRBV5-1,CASSLLFGTGILLSPSPLHF,TGCGCCAGCAGCTTACTTTTTGGGACAGGTATCTTACTTTCCCCCTCACCCCTCCACTTT
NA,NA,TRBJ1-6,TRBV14,CASSQDRVSYNSPLHF,TGTGCCAGCAGCCAAGACAGGGTCTCCTATAATTCACCCCTCCACTTT
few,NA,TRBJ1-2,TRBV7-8,CASSLLAGMIPIGYTF,TGTGCCAGCAGCCTACTGGCGGGGATGATTCCCATCGGCTACACCTTC
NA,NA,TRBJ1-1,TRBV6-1,CAGSLQGTEAFF,TGTGCCGGCAGCCTACAGGGTACTGAAGCTTTCTTT
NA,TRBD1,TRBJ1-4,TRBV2,CASSDHVGTGSEKLFF,TGTGCCAGCAGTGACCATGTCGGGACAGGGAGCGAAAAACTGTTTTTT
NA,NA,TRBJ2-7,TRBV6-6,CASSYSGRSAEQYF,TGTGCCAGCAGTTACTCAGGCAGGTCTGCTGAGCAGTACTTC
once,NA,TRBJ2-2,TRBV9,CASSPNTNTGELFF,TGTGCCAGCAGCCCCAATACTAACACCGGGGAGCTGTTTTTT
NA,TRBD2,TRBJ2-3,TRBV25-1,CASSVHSSGSDTQYF,TGTGCCAGCAGTGTCCACTCTAGCGGGAGTGATACGCAGTATTTT
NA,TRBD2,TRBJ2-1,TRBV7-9,CASSLEGTSGSYYNEQFF,TGTGCCAGCAGCTTAGAAGGGACTAGCGGGAGTTATTATAATGAGCAGTTCTTC
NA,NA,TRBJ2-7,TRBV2,CASSAAPYGRGMSSYEQYF,TGTGCCAGCAGTGCGGCGCCTTACGGTCGGGGGATGAGCTCCTACGAGCAGTACTTC
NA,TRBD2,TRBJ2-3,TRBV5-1,CASSLGLAALTRTDTQYF,TGCGCCAGCAGCTTGGGACTAGCGGCCCTAACACGCACAGATACGCAGTATTTT
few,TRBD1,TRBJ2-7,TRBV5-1,CASSPWGTERYEQYF,TGCGCCAGCAGCCCTTGGGGGACAGAAAGATACGAGCAGTACTTC
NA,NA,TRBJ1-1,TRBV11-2,CASSYQGNTEAFF,TGTGCCAGCAGCTATCAGGGGAACACTGAAGCTTTCTTT
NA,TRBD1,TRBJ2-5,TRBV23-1,CASRPILGQGGSETQYF,TGCGCCAGCAGACCTATTTTAGGACAGGGAGGTTCGGAGACCCAGTACTTC
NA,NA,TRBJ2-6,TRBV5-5,CASSPLTGANVLTF,TGTGCCAGCAGCCCCCTAACCGGGGCCAACGTCCTGACTTTC